This T cell receptor beta chain was captured by sequencing in a study of blood T cell repertoires in COVID-19. About the research overall: The cDNA or gDNA used as material had been derived from T cells, B-cell-depleted T cells, or PBMCs.

With 0 bases clipped from V and 4 bases from J, the junction kept 5 bases outside the gene matches. The CDR3 sequence is 16 residues long. Germline loops: CDR1 LNHDA, CDR2 SQIVND (reference sequence). Here immunoSEQ multiplex PCR was the method, and the copy in TCRdb shows in-frame clones only, minus some. This table has 150,000 to 200,000 clones, 70% to 85% appearing once. The table lists this clone with a count of one. The V gene is TRBV19, the J gene TRBJ1-5; TRBD1 aligns across 8 bases. The sample taken for sequencing was peripheral blood. The origin of this receptor is a woman aged 30 to 39 with acute or convalescent COVID-19. The CDR3 DNA follows: TGTGCCAGTAGTATAGAAAGACAGGGGCAGAATCAGCCCCAGCATTTT. This gives the protein CASSIERQGQNQPQHF.